The T cell receptor beta chain under discussion was sequenced for a study of blood T cell repertoires in COVID-19. Looking at the study overall: Acute and convalescent COVID-19 samples came from the United States, Italy and Spain. Nucleic acid was either cDNA or gDNA, and it came from T cells, B-cell-depleted T cells, or PBMCs.

Concerning this clone: Other DNA sequences within the sample encode an identical CDR3.

In the original workflow: Reference gene primers were amplified, and this amplification served to estimate nucleated cell counts. Produced via immunoSEQ multiplex PCR; TCRdb's table is partial and in-frame only. V and J calls and clone size follow that table, whereas D and trimming were derived from the DNA. The sample has approximately 250,000 clones; roughly 85% are singletons. This CDR3 is built from 15 residues. The V gene's germline CDR1 is MNHNY and CDR2 SVGAGI (reference sequence). V gave up 6 bases and J gave up 3 bases; unmatched junction bases: 5. This chain joins TRBV6-6 and TRBJ2-3; 11 positions match TRBD2. The receptor's source is a man aged 55 to 70 who had recovered from COVID-19. The sequenced sample was peripheral blood. CDR3 sequence: CASRGTSGRTDTQYF. CDR3 bases: TGTGCCAGCAGGGGGACTAGCGGAAGAACAGATACGCAGTATTTT.